This TCR beta chain is from a study of response to subunit inactivated influenza vaccine. CDR1 SQVTM and CDR2 ANQGSEA come from the germline V gene. V gave up 6 bases and J gave up 5 bases, with 13 bases separating them. This CDR3 is 12 amino acids long. Study-wide points: With each seasonal influenza vaccination, the authors suggested, few new T cells are recruited.

Each CDR3 protein gets one entry after TCRdb re-called the RT-PCR reads with MiXCR. The sample shows roughly 700,000 distinct CDR3 sequences, more than 11% of them seen only once. On this clonotype: The antigen is unknown.

This rearrangement joins TRBV29-1 to TRBJ1-2, with D tentatively TRBD1 (5 bases). The sample consisted of PBMCs from blood, taken 14 to 15 days before vaccination. The TCR sequence derives from a man aged 45-65 years who received an inactivated influenza vaccine. CDR3 DNA sequence: TGCAGCGTCGATGACCAGGGATATGGCTACACCTTC. It yields the protein CSVDDQGYGYTF. The whole variable domain, remainder taken from reference TRBV29-1 and TRBJ1-2, is SAVISQKPSRDICQRGTSLTIQCQVDSQVTMMFWYRQQPGQSLTLIATANQGSEATYESGFVIDKFPISRPNLTFSTLTVSNMSPEDSSIYLCSVDDQGYGYTFGSGTRLTVV.